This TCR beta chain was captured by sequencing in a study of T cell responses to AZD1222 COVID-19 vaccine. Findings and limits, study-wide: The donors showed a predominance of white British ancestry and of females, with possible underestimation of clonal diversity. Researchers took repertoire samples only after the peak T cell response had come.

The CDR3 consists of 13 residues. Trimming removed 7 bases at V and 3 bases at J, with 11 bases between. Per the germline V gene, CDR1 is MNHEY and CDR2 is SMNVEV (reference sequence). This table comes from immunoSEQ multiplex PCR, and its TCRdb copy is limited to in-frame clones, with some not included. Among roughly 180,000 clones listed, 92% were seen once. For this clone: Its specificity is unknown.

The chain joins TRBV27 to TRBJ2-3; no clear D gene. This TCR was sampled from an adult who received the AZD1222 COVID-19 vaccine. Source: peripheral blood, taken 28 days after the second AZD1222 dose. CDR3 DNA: TGTGCCAGCAAAGAGCTAGTAACAGATACGCAGTATTTT. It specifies CASKELVTDTQYF.